These 25 T cell receptor beta chains share one sample of origin, sequenced in a study of cytomegalovirus exposure and HLA in healthy donors. Researchers ran the PCR with 60 Vbeta and 13 Jbeta primers. The data were produced by immunoSEQ multiplex PCR, yet TCRdb's version contains in-frame clones alone and is incomplete. The table records approximately 160,000 clones, approximately 82% of them present only once. Sequencing input: PBMCs. These receptor sequences come from a male donor in good health and CMV-seronegative.

The V call is TRBV5-4, the J call TRBJ2-7; possibly TRBD1 for D (6 bases). Germline V CDR1 and CDR2: SGHNT, YYREEE (reference sequence). Between the trimmed V and J ends, which lost 4 bases and 6 bases, there was a span of 17 bases. The CDR3 extends over 14 amino acids. CDR3 in DNA: TGTGCCAGCAGCCTCAGGACAGAGAAGGGCGAGCAGTACTTC. It is translated as CASSLRTEKGEQYF.

The chain employs TRBV5-4 and TRBJ2-1, with D hard to call. Trimming pared 4 bases from V and 7 bases from J, leaving 21 bases between. CDR1 SGHNT and CDR2 YYREEE come from the germline V gene (reference sequence). CDR3 length: 16 residues. CDR3 residues: CASSPLLVLKVNEQFF. In nucleotides, the CDR3 is TGTGCCAGCAGCCCCCTCCTAGTCCTTAAAGTTAATGAGCAGTTCTTC.

V usage is TRBV18 and J usage is TRBJ2-4; D gene ambiguous. The V end lost 2 bases, the J end lost 0 bases, and 11 bases lay between the germline ends. Germline V gene data show CDR1 as KGHSH and CDR2 as LQKENI. The CDR3 contains 16 residues. The DNA for the CDR3 is TGTGCCAGCTCACCATTCGGTGATCTAGCCAAAAACATTCAGTACTTC. Translated, it gives CASSPFGDLAKNIQYF.

This chain links TRBV27 with TRBJ1-5; 9 bases line up with TRBD1. Trimming removed 0 bases from V and 3 bases from J; junction bases left unmatched: 6. Germline V gives CDR1 MNHEY, CDR2 SMNVEV (reference sequence). This CDR3 spans 17 amino acids. CDR3 amino acids: CASSLSLGQGPNQPQHF. Here the CDR3 DNA reads TGTGCCAGCAGTTTATCGTTGGGACAGGGCCCCAATCAGCCCCAGCATTTT.

The rearrangement joins TRBV4-3 to TRBJ2-2; D is unclear. The V end lost 1 base, the J end lost 5 bases, and 11 bases lay between the germline ends. Looked up from germline, CDR1 is LGHNA and CDR2 is YSLEER. The CDR3 is made up of 15 amino acids. The CDR3 DNA is TGCGCCAGCAGCCAAGTGGAAGGCGGAACCGGGGAGCTGTTTTTT. Amino acid sequence: CASSQVEGGTGELFF.

This clone was seen just once. The rearrangement links TRBV6-5 to TRBJ1-4; D ambiguous. Germline V gene sequence: CDR1 MNHEY, CDR2 SVGAGI. Trimming cost V 2 bases and J 10 bases, with 14 bases left between them. The CDR3 spans 14 residues. CDR3 protein: CASSYDTVEGKLFF. The CDR3 DNA reads TGTGCCAGCAGTTACGACACCGTCGAGGGAAAACTGTTTTTT.

The V call is TRBV6-5, the J call TRBJ1-1, with a possible D match to TRBD1 (5 bases). V lost 8 bases, J lost 1 base, and 17 bases lay in between. The CDR3 length is 15 residues. CDR1 is MNHEY and CDR2 is SVGAGI in the germline V gene. The CDR3 loop is CASARESTANTEAFF. The CDR3, as DNA: TGTGCCAGCGCAAGGGAATCGACAGCGAACACTGAAGCTTTCTTT.

This clone has just one count. The CDR3 DNA reads TGTGCCAGCGGGCCGACCGGGACAGGGAACTACGAGCAGTACTTC. It specifies CASGPTGTGNYEQYF. The rearrangement links TRBV28 to TRBJ2-7; 9 nucleotides agree with TRBD1. The CDR3 runs 15 residues. V dropped 8 bases and J dropped 3; count of bases not matched to a gene: 11. Germline CDR1 reads MDHEN; CDR2 reads SYDVKM. The whole variable domain, remainder taken from reference TRBV28 and TRBJ2-7, is DVKVTQSSRYLVKRTGEKVFLECVQDMDHENMFWYRQDPGLGLRLIYFSYDVKMKEKGDIPEGYSVSREKKERFSLILESASTNQTSMYLCASGPTGTGNYEQYFGPGTRLTVT.

The V gene is TRBV6-6, the J gene TRBJ2-1; 11 bases align to TRBD2. The germline V gene encodes CDR1 MNHNY and CDR2 SVGAGI (reference sequence). J gave up 9 bases and V 0 bases, and 4 bases lay outside the gene matches. CDR3 length equals 15 residues. The CDR3, as DNA: TGTGCCAGCAGTTACTCTAGCGGGGGGGCCGCTGAGCAGTTCTTC. Translation: CASSYSSGGAAEQFF.

This clone was counted a few times. The genes are TRBV7-8 and TRBJ1-1; TRBD1 agrees at 7 bases. The V segment lost 4 bases and the J segment 1 base; nucleotides outside the gene matches: 6. The CDR3 contains 15 residues. Germline CDR1 is SGHVS and CDR2 is FQNEAQ. The DNA for the CDR3 is TGTGCCAGCAGCTCGCGACAGGGTGCGAACACTGAAGCTTTCTTT. Encoded protein: CASSSRQGANTEAFF.

This clone is a singleton in its sample. This sequence joins TRBV6-1 and TRBJ2-7; D call uncertain. This CDR3 has 11 amino acids. Germline assignment: CDR1 MNHNS and CDR2 SASEGT. The V and J ends lost 3 bases and 10 bases respectively, with 10 bases between them. The chain's CDR3 is CASSDQLRQYF. The CDR3 DNA sequence: TGTGCCAGCAGTGACCAACTACGCCAGTACTTC.

This clone was detected only once. The rearrangement joins TRBV6-5 to TRBJ2-7, with D possibly matching TRBD1 (6 bases). The germline V gene has CDR1 MNHEY and CDR2 SVGAGI. Trimming removed 0 bases at V and 6 bases at J, with 18 bases between. This CDR3 region has 16 residues. The CDR3 loop is CASSYSAAVEGGEQYF. CDR3 DNA sequence: TGTGCCAGCAGTTACTCCGCAGCAGTGGAAGGGGGCGAGCAGTACTTC.

J is TRBJ2-3 and V is TRBV15; 9 positions agree with TRBD2. CDR3 length equals 18 residues. Germline assignment: CDR1 LNHNV and CDR2 YYDKDF (reference sequence). With 5 bases clipped from V and 5 bases from J, the junction kept 17 bases outside the gene matches. CDR3: CATSSELRLAGAIDTQYF. The CDR3 DNA reads as TGTGCCACCAGCTCAGAGTTAAGATTAGCGGGGGCGATAGATACGCAGTATTTT.

This rearrangement joins TRBV19 to TRBJ2-1; 8 bases map to TRBD1. Trimming cost V 1 base and J 7 bases; bases outside gene matches: 6. This CDR3 comprises 15 residues. Looked up from germline, CDR1 is LNHDA and CDR2 is SQIVND (reference sequence). For the CDR3, the DNA is TGTGCCAGTAGTATAGCCGGGACAGGAATTAATGAGCAGTTCTTC. Protein product: CASSIAGTGINEQFF.

The chain combines TRBV5-8 with TRBJ1-1, with no clear D. The CDR3 covers 12 residues. V was clipped by 4 bases and J by 7 bases, with 11 bases between them. CDR1 and CDR2 (germline): SGHTS, YDEGEE. Here the CDR3 DNA reads TGTGCCAGCAGCCGGGGAGGGTTTGAAGCTTTCTTT. Translation: CASSRGGFEAFF.

The J gene is TRBJ2-7, the V gene TRBV2, with D perhaps TRBD2 (6 bases). Germline V gives CDR1 SNHLY, CDR2 FYNNEI. There are 13 residues in the CDR3. Trimming left V 1 base short and J 6 bases short, with 10 bases between. This CDR3 is CASSEVEGAEQYF. The CDR3 DNA reads as TGTGCCAGCAGTGAAGTGGAGGGCGCCGAGCAGTACTTC.

The chain uses TRBV2 and TRBJ1-1, with TRBD1 matching 7 bases. There are 13 residues in the CDR3. Germline assignment: CDR1 SNHLY and CDR2 FYNNEI. Unmatched junction bases numbered 7, after V lost 5 bases and J lost 7 bases. The CDR3 nucleotides are TGTGCCAGCAGTCCGGGACAGATGCTTGAAGCTTTCTTT. As protein: CASSPGQMLEAFF. Complete variable domain (other parts from reference TRBV2 and TRBJ1-1): EPEVTQTPSHQVTQMGQEVILRCVPISNHLYFYWYRQILGQKVEFLVSFYNNEISEKSEIFDDQFSVERPDGSNFTLKIRSTKLEDSAMYFCASSPGQMLEAFFGQGTRLTVV.

V is TRBV2 and J is TRBJ2-1; 9 bases are shared with TRBD1. The germline V gene encodes CDR1 SNHLY and CDR2 FYNNEI. The length of the CDR3 is 13 residues. With V trimmed by 6 bases and J by 5 bases, 2 bases remained unmatched. CDR3 amino acids: CASRQGANNEQFF. CDR3 DNA: TGTGCCAGCAGACAGGGGGCGAACAATGAGCAGTTCTTC. Variable domain in full (rest from reference TRBV2 and TRBJ2-1): EPEVTQTPSHQVTQMGQEVILRCVPISNHLYFYWYRQILGQKVEFLVSFYNNEISEKSEIFDDQFSVERPDGSNFTLKIRSTKLEDSAMYFCASRQGANNEQFFGPGTRLTVL.

This clone was observed a few times. CDR3 DNA: TGTGCCAGCAGTTACACTGAGTCCTACGAGCAGTACTTC. Translation gives CASSYTESYEQYF. This chain uses TRBV6-5 with TRBJ2-7, with D unclear. In germline, CDR1 is MNHEY, CDR2 SVGAGI. This CDR3 contains 13 residues. V lost 2 bases and J lost 1, with 6 bases in between.

The chain combines TRBV18 with TRBJ2-7, with TRBD1 matching 7 bases. V shed 5 bases, J shed 7 bases, and the junction held 5 bases outside the gene matches. The CDR3 consists of 12 residues. Germline V gene sequence: CDR1 KGHSH, CDR2 LQKENI. This CDR3 is CASSEGAREQYF. The CDR3 region has the DNA TGTGCCAGCTCAGAGGGGGCGCGGGAGCAGTACTTC. The full variable domain, with the rest looked up from reference TRBV18 and TRBJ2-7, is NAGVMQNPRHLVRRRGQEARLRCSPMKGHSHVYWYRQLPEEGLKFMVYLQKENIIDESGMPKERFSAEFPKEGPSILRIQQVVRGDSAAYFCASSEGAREQYFGPGTRLTVT.

The chain is built from TRBV4-3 and TRBJ2-7; 7 nucleotides align to TRBD1. The CDR3 is 15 residues long. The V gene end was trimmed by 4 bases and the J gene end by 1 base; junction bases not matched to a gene: 7. Germline V CDR1 and CDR2: LGHNA, YSLEER. CDR3 protein: CASSRRQGGSYEQYF. The CDR3 nucleotides are TGCGCCAGCAGCCGCCGACAGGGTGGTTCCTACGAGCAGTACTTC.

This clone appeared a few times. This rearrangement joins TRBV2 to TRBJ2-7, with 10 bases matching TRBD1. The V gene end was trimmed by 2 bases and the J gene end by 4 bases; junction bases not matched to a gene: 5. The CDR3 has 15 residues. From germline, CDR1 is SNHLY and CDR2 FYNNEI. The CDR3 nucleotides are TGTGCCAGCAGTGAAATGGGACAGGGGTTGTACGAGCAGTACTTC. This encodes CASSEMGQGLYEQYF.

Comment on this clone: A read error may account for a junction end that differs from germline. The chain links TRBV7-9 to TRBJ2-5, with D perhaps TRBD2 (6 bases). Germline V gene sequence: CDR1 SEHNR, CDR2 FQNEAQ (reference sequence). The CDR3 totals 15 residues. The CDR3 sequence is CSSSPWDGGMGTQYF. Written as DNA, the CDR3 is TGTTCCAGCAGCCCCTGGGACGGAGGGATGGGGACCCAGTACTTC.

V usage is TRBV6-1 and J usage is TRBJ2-1, with D perhaps matching TRBD2 (6 bases). The CDR3 sequence is 16 residues long. Germline V gene data show CDR1 as MNHNS and CDR2 as SASEGT. With 3 bases removed from V and 4 bases from J, the gap between germline ends came to 16 bases. CDR3 region: CASSDGTLTTYNEQFF. CDR3 DNA: TGTGCCAGCAGTGACGGGACTCTTACGACTTACAATGAGCAGTTCTTC.

This clone was counted between two and nine times. The genes are TRBV5-4 and TRBJ1-2, with D unresolved. Germline CDR1 is SGHNT and CDR2 is YYREEE (reference sequence). The CDR3 has 11 residues. Trimming took off 2 bases at V and 10 bases at J, with 9 bases between the two ends. CDR3 sequence (DNA): TGTGCCAGCAGCTTAATAGACTCCTACACCTTC. Translated: CASSLIDSYTF.